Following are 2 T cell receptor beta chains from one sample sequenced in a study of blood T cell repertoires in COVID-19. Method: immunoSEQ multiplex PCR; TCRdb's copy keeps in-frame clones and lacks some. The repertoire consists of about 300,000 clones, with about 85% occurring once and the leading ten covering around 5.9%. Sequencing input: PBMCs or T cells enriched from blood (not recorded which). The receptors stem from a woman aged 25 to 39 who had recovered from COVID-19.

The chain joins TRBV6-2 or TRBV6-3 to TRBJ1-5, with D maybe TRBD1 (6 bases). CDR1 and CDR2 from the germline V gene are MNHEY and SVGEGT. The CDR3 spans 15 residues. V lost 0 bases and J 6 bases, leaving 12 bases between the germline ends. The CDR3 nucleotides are TGTGCCAGCAGTTACTCGGGGGCAGAGATTCAGCCCCAGCATTTT. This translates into CASSYSGAEIQPQHF.

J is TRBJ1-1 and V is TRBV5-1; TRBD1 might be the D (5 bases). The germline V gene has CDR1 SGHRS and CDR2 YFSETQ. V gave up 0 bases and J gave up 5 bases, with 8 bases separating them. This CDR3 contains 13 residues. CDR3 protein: CASSLATGTEAFF. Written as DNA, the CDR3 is TGCGCCAGCAGCTTGGCTACAGGTACTGAAGCTTTCTTT.